This T cell receptor (beta chain) was recovered during a study of blood T cell repertoires in COVID-19. Study details: Samples representing acute and convalescent COVID-19 were sourced from the United States, Italy and Spain.

Germline V gene data show CDR1 as KGHDR and CDR2 as SFDVKD. CDR3 length equals 13 residues. Trimming stripped 4 bases from V and 8 bases from J, with 13 bases between. Clones were read by immunoSEQ multiplex PCR, and TCRdb kept only the in-frame ones, dropping some. The data contain some 490,000 clones, approximately 83% of them singletons. The chain has TRBV24-1 and TRBJ1-2, with D uncertain. This receptor was taken from a human donor in a cohort sampled during active COVID-19. Sequencing input: peripheral blood. The chain's CDR3 is CATSDLSAGGYTF. CDR3 in DNA: TGTGCCACCAGTGACCTCTCCGCGGGAGGCTACACCTTC.